The 6 T cell receptor beta chains reported below all come from one sample, sequenced in a study of breast tumors, draining lymph nodes, adjacent tissues. TCRdb re-derived calls from the multiplex PCR reads in MiXCR, one entry per CDR3 protein. The sample includes approximately 280,000 distinct CDR3 sequences, 30% of them seen just once. The lymph nodes were axillary draining lymph nodes from breast cancer patients. Sequencing used axillary lymph node tissue. Receptors were obtained from a female donor with breast cancer. Some clones in this sample may be carry-over from other donors' samples.

A word on this clonotype: A much larger clone differs from this one at a single base, so this may be a read error. This CDR3 fails to terminate in the conserved phenylalanine or tryptophan, so it likely reflects a read error. V is TRBV20-1 and J is TRBJ2-1; TRBD2 might be the D (5 bases). This CDR3 spans 15 amino acids. Trimming shortened V by 5 bases and J by 2 bases, and 16 bases separated the two germline ends. Germline V gene data show CDR1 as DFQATT and CDR2 as SNEGSKA (reference sequence). The CDR3 DNA follows: TGCAGTGCTGGGATAACTAGTAGCGCCTACAATGAGCAGTTCCTC. It specifies CSAGITSSAYNEQFL.

Remarks on this clonotype: Being one base from a much bigger clone, this may be a read error. The genes are TRBV6-6 and TRBJ2-7; D perhaps matches TRBD1 (5 bases). V lost 5 bases to trimming and J lost 2 bases, with 16 bases between them. Germline V CDR1 and CDR2: MNHNY, SVGAGI (reference sequence). The CDR3 has 15 residues. This CDR3 is CASSHKHTGPYEQYF. For the CDR3, the DNA is TGTGCCAGCAGTCACAAACATACAGGTCCCTACGAGCAGTACTTC.

The V call is TRBV19, the J call TRBJ1-1; the D is unclear. CDR3 length: 14 amino acids. Trimming left V 3 bases short and J 3 bases short, with 11 bases between. Germline CDR1 reads LNHDA; CDR2 reads SQIVND (reference sequence). In DNA, the CDR3 is TGTGCCAGTAGTATCGACGGGCGTCACACTGAAGCTTTCTTT. Amino acid sequence: CASSIDGRHTEAFF.

This clonotype was counted at least ten times. The V and J genes are TRBV24-1 and TRBJ2-3; 9 bases map to TRBD2. CDR3 length equals 15 residues. Trimming took 7 bases from V and 1 from J; bases not matched to a gene: 5. Per germline, CDR1 KGHDR and CDR2 SFDVKD. In DNA, the CDR3 is TGTGCCACCAGCAGTAGCGGGAGAGGCACAGATACGCAGTATTTT. It codes for CATSSSGRGTDTQYF.

Details on this clonotype: The CDR3 ends on some other residue instead of the conserved phenylalanine or tryptophan, so this is likely a read error. It is unclear where the CDR3 begins or ends on the DNA, so no DNA is shown, and the CDR3 is as TCRdb lists it. J is TRBJ2-7 and V is TRBV7-7; the table's TRBD1 call for D was not verified on the DNA. 14 amino acids form the CDR3, both terminal residues included. CDR1 and CDR2 from the germline V gene are SSHAT and FNYEAQ (reference sequence). This chain's CDR3 is CASSSRDGPHEQSL.

This sequence joins TRBV9 and TRBJ2-3, with 8 nucleotides matching TRBD2. After removal of 1 base from V and 12 bases from J, the junction contained 16 bases not matched to a gene. Looked up from germline, CDR1 is SGDLS and CDR2 is YYNGEE. The CDR3 is made up of 16 amino acids. Here the CDR3 DNA reads TGTGCCAGCAGCGTACGGTTGGCGGGAGGCACAGCTACACAGTATTTT. Translation gives CASSVRLAGGTATQYF.